The 26 T cell receptor beta chains reported below all come from one sample, sequenced in a study of OX40 agonist ivuxolimab in advanced cancers. Assay used: immunoSEQ multiplex PCR; TCRdb lists only in-frame clones, some missing. The sample holds about 40,000 clones, more than 85% seen once. Sequencing used CD4+ or CD8+ T cells sorted from blood, obtained in a trial of the OX40 agonist ivuxolimab. These receptors were collected from an adult with an advanced solid tumor such as melanoma, head and neck, liver or kidney cancer.

Turning to this clone: A read error may produce the germline difference seen at one junction end. The rearrangement links TRBV15 to TRBJ1-1; no firm D call. The CDR3 covers 14 residues. CDR1 is LNHNV and CDR2 is YYDKDF in the germline V gene (reference sequence). The CDR3 DNA reads as TGTGCCACCGGCAGAGTACTTAGTGACACTGAAGCTTTCTTT. Residues: CATGRVLSDTEAFF.

This chain uses TRBV5-4 with TRBJ2-1; maybe TRBD2 (7 bases). Germline lookup yields CDR1 SGHNT and CDR2 YYREEE (reference sequence). The V and J ends lost 2 bases and 6 bases respectively, with 12 bases between them. The CDR3 has 14 amino acids. The CDR3 spells CASSFGGAGNEQFF. The CDR3 bases are TGTGCCAGCAGCTTTGGGGGGGCAGGCAATGAGCAGTTCTTC.

This chain connects TRBV7-9 to TRBJ2-1; D is unclear. Deletions cut 2 bases from V and 7 bases from J, with 6 bases between. CDR3 length: 12 amino acids. CDR1 is SEHNR and CDR2 is FQNEAQ in the germline V gene (reference sequence). CDR3 sequence (DNA): TGTGCCAGCAGCTTATCGCGGAATGAGCAGTTCTTC. Translation gives CASSLSRNEQFF.

The chain links TRBV7-2 to TRBJ2-2, with TRBD2 matching over 7 bases. Germline-derived CDR1 and CDR2 are SGHTA and FQGNSA. V trimming: 2 bases; J trimming: 7 bases; junction bases outside the gene matches: 7. This CDR3 contains 15 residues. In nucleotides, the CDR3 is TGTGCCAGCAGCTTATTAGTGGGGGAGGGCGGGGAGCTGTTTTTT. This translates into CASSLLVGEGGELFF.

The CDR3 is CASSWGQPRGGYTF. CDR3 DNA sequence: TGTGCCAGCAGCTGGGGACAGCCTCGAGGTGGCTACACCTTC. This chain links TRBV6-5 with TRBJ1-2; TRBD1 matches at 7 bases. Trimming took 6 bases from V and 7 from J; bases not matched to a gene: 11. Germline values: CDR1 MNHEY, CDR2 SVGAGI. The CDR3 has 14 amino acids.

The chain combines TRBV6-1 with TRBJ1-2; TRBD1 matches 8 bases. V shed 2 bases and J 3 bases; nucleotides not matched to a gene: 14. Germline V gene lookup returns CDR1 MNHNS and CDR2 SASEGT. The CDR3 sequence is 18 residues long. The DNA of the CDR3 is TGTGCCAGCAGTGAATTGATGCCCCAGGACAGGGCACACTATGGCTACACCTTC. This codes for CASSELMPQDRAHYGYTF.

Here the CDR3 reads CASSEGPWGNEQFF. The CDR3 bases are TGTGCCAGCAGTGAAGGGCCTTGGGGCAATGAGCAGTTCTTC. The chain carries TRBV6-1 and TRBJ2-1; no clear D gene. V was cut by 1 base and J by 6 bases, with 10 bases left in between. Germline values: CDR1 MNHNS, CDR2 SASEGT. This CDR3 contains 14 residues.

The V gene is TRBV5-5, the J gene TRBJ1-5; D is unresolved. The V gene lost 2 bases and the J gene lost 7 bases, with 13 bases spanning the gap. Germline lookup yields CDR1 SGHKS and CDR2 YYEKEE (reference sequence). The CDR3 runs to 14 residues. CDR3 coding DNA: TGTGCCAGCAGCTTATCTGGGATGGGCCAGCCCCAGCATTTT. Translated: CASSLSGMGQPQHF.

The rearrangement joins TRBV7-9 to TRBJ2-4; TRBD1 agrees at 8 bases. The V segment lost 5 bases and the J segment 8 bases; nucleotides outside the gene matches: 5. Germline values: CDR1 SEHNR, CDR2 FQNEAQ (reference sequence). The CDR3 totals 13 residues. The CDR3 region has the DNA TGTGCCAGCAGCGGACAGGGTGGAGACATTCAGTACTTC. Translation: CASSGQGGDIQYF.

On this clone: Likely a read error: the CDR3 ends without its conserved phenylalanine or tryptophan. Written as DNA, the CDR3 is TGTGCCAGCAGCGACGCGGGAGAAAGCTCCTATAATTCACCCCTCCACCTT. It translates to CASSDAGESSYNSPLHL. This rearrangement joins TRBV7-8 to TRBJ1-6, with no clear D. Germline lookup yields CDR1 SGHVS and CDR2 FQNEAQ. CDR3 length: 17 amino acids. Between the trimmed V and J ends, which lost 5 bases and 0 bases, there was a span of 14 bases.

This clone was detected only a few times. This chain joins TRBV2 and TRBJ1-5; D ambiguous. Trimming shortened V by 0 bases and J by 3 bases, and 12 bases separated the two germline ends. Germline CDR1 SNHLY, CDR2 FYNNEI. This CDR3 is built from 16 residues. In nucleotides, the CDR3 is TGTGCCAGCAGTGAAGCACCTAATGGGGACAATCAGCCCCAGCATTTT. Protein sequence: CASSEAPNGDNQPQHF.

CDR3 sequence: CASSPPEGLVGAYNEQFF. DNA for the CDR3: TGTGCCAGCAGCCCCCCAGAGGGGCTAGTGGGGGCATACAATGAGCAGTTCTTC. The chain links TRBV7-6 to TRBJ2-1; possible D gene TRBD1, 6 bases. The CDR3 contains 18 residues. Germline assignment: CDR1 SGHVS and CDR2 FNYEAQ. V gave up 5 bases and J gave up 4 bases, with 24 bases separating them. The whole variable domain, filled in from reference TRBV7-6 and TRBJ2-1, reads GAGVSQSPRYKVTKRGQDVALRCDPISGHVSLYWYRQALGQGPEFLTYFNYEAQQDKSGLPNDRFSAERPEGSISTLTIQRTEQRDSAMYRCASSPPEGLVGAYNEQFFGPGTRLTVL.

The chain has TRBV19 and TRBJ2-7; TRBD1 is a possible D gene (5 bases). V was shortened by 6 bases and J by 4 bases, with 13 bases between the two germline ends. This CDR3 contains 13 residues. Germline V gives CDR1 LNHDA, CDR2 SQIVND (reference sequence). CDR3 sequence reads: CASRDSSAYEQYF. The DNA for the CDR3 is TGTGCCAGTAGAGACAGCTCTGCTTACGAGCAGTACTTC.

This clone was picked up one time. The chain has TRBV5-1 and TRBJ2-3; D remains unclear. The germline CDR1 and CDR2 sequences are SGHRS and YFSETQ. The length of the CDR3 is 15 residues. With 5 bases removed from V and 4 bases from J, the gap between germline ends came to 17 bases. The chain's CDR3 is CASRYAANRADTQYF. For the CDR3, the DNA is TGCGCCAGCAGGTATGCGGCTAATCGGGCAGATACGCAGTATTTT.

The CDR3, as DNA: TGTGCCATCAGTGACGGCAGACAAGAGACCCAGTACTTC. Amino acid sequence: CAISDGRQETQYF. V usage is TRBV10-3 and J usage is TRBJ2-5; D unclear. This CDR3 has 13 residues. V lost 3 bases to trimming and J lost 2 bases, with 7 bases between them. The V gene's germline CDR1 is ENHRY and CDR2 SYGVKD.

J is TRBJ2-7 and V is TRBV6-1; a possible D gene is TRBD1 (6 bases). CDR1 and CDR2 (germline): MNHNS, SASEGT. Trimming stripped 1 base from V and 3 bases from J, with 13 bases between. The CDR3 length is 15 residues. The CDR3 is CASSEGAQGFYEQYF. The CDR3 coding sequence is TGTGCCAGCAGTGAAGGGGCTCAGGGGTTCTACGAGCAGTACTTC.

This clone was seen just once. The rearrangement links TRBV19 to TRBJ1-1; D is undetermined. CDR1 and CDR2 from the germline V gene are LNHDA and SQIVND (reference sequence). The CDR3 extends over 16 amino acids. Trimming took off 3 bases at V and 3 bases at J, with 17 bases between the two ends. The CDR3 is CASSISGSPSYTEAFF. The CDR3 region has the DNA TGTGCCAGTAGTATTTCCGGGTCCCCTTCCTACACTGAAGCTTTCTTT. Complete variable domain (other parts from reference TRBV19 and TRBJ1-1): DGGITQSPKYLFRKEGQNVTLSCEQNLNHDAMYWYRQDPGQGLRLIYYSQIVNDFQKGDIAEGYSVSREKKESFPLTVTSAQKNPTAFYLCASSISGSPSYTEAFFGQGTRLTVV.

The chain recombines TRBV10-1 with TRBJ2-1, with 8 bases matching TRBD1. The CDR3 covers 15 residues. The germline CDR1 and CDR2 sequences are WNHNN and SYGVQD (reference sequence). J gave up 8 bases and V 2 bases, and 8 bases lay outside the gene matches. CDR3 coding DNA: TGCGCCAGCAGTGAGGGACAGGGTCCGTCGGATGAGCAGTTCTTC. Encoded protein: CASSEGQGPSDEQFF.

The chain carries TRBV7-9 and TRBJ1-2; D might be TRBD1 (5 bases). Germline-derived CDR1 and CDR2 are SEHNR and FQNEAQ (reference sequence). V lost 5 bases to trimming and J lost 0 bases, with 13 bases between them. The CDR3 runs to 15 residues. The CDR3 is CASSPGGEANYGYTF. The DNA of the CDR3 is TGTGCCAGCAGCCCCGGGGGTGAGGCTAACTATGGCTACACCTTC.

The chain is built from TRBV5-6 and TRBJ2-7; D unclear. V was shortened by 3 bases and J by 0 bases, with 7 bases between the two germline ends. Per the germline V gene, CDR1 is SGHDT and CDR2 is YYEEEE. The CDR3 extends over 13 amino acids. CDR3 DNA: TGTGCCAGCAGCTCCGACACCTCCTACGAGCAGTACTTC. As protein: CASSSDTSYEQYF.

Turning to this clone: Other DNA sequences in this sample translate to the same CDR3. This chain uses TRBV6-1 with TRBJ1-2, with a weak D call TRBD1 (6 bases). Germline CDR1 reads MNHNS; CDR2 reads SASEGT. This CDR3 contains 13 residues. V was shortened by 2 bases and J by 6 bases, with 10 bases between the two germline ends. The DNA for the CDR3 is TGTGCCAGCAGTGAATGGGGGGCGGATGGCTACACCTTC. Its translation is CASSEWGADGYTF.

The chain links TRBV18 to TRBJ2-1, with unresolved D. V lost 4 bases and J 9 bases, leaving 4 bases between the germline ends. The length of the CDR3 is 10 residues. CDR1 KGHSH and CDR2 LQKENI come from the germline V gene. The CDR3 nucleotides read TGTGCCAGCTCACATACTGAGCAGTTCTTC. Translating it yields CASSHTEQFF. Full variable domain (outside the CDR3, taken from reference TRBV18 and TRBJ2-1): NAGVMQNPRHLVRRRGQEARLRCSPMKGHSHVYWYRQLPEEGLKFMVYLQKENIIDESGMPKERFSAEFPKEGPSILRIQQVVRGDSAAYFCASSHTEQFFGPGTRLTVL.

This chain links TRBV27 with TRBJ2-7; TRBD1 is a possible D gene (5 bases). V was clipped by 10 bases and J by 6 bases, with 10 bases between them. The CDR3 is 10 residues long. The germline gives CDR1 MNHEY, CDR2 SMNVEV (reference sequence). Here the CDR3 DNA reads TGTGCCAACCAGGGTCGCGAGCAGTACTTC. Residues: CANQGREQYF.

The chain employs TRBV5-4 and TRBJ2-5, with D possibly TRBD2 on 6 matching bases. Germline CDR1 is SGHNT and CDR2 is YYREEE (reference sequence). The germline V and J ends were trimmed by 7 bases and 5 bases, with 12 bases remaining between them. This CDR3 has 12 residues. The CDR3 DNA reads TGTGCCAGCGGGGATGGGGGGGAGACCCAGTACTTC. Translation: CASGDGGETQYF.

This chain uses TRBV15 with TRBJ1-3; TRBD1 is a possible D gene (6 bases). Germline CDR1 and CDR2: LNHNV and YYDKDF (reference sequence). This CDR3 is 16 amino acids long. V was trimmed by 4 bases and J by 2 bases, leaving 15 bases between them. The CDR3 spells CATSNWGQGAGNTIYF. The CDR3, as DNA: TGTGCCACCAGCAATTGGGGACAAGGGGCTGGAAACACCATATATTTT.

This clone has a handful of counts. The V call is TRBV29-1, the J call TRBJ1-2, with D uncertain. V was trimmed by 3 bases and J by 5 bases, leaving 13 bases between them. CDR3 size: 13 residues. Germline CDR1 SQVTM, CDR2 ANQGSEA. The CDR3 DNA sequence: TGCAGCGTTGAGGATCTTACCCGTTATGGCTACACCTTC. It codes for CSVEDLTRYGYTF.